The clone carrying this T cell receptor beta chain appeared a single time. Its cognate antigen is unknown. The data originate from a study of blood T cells in healthy people across ages. General study points: With naive T cell percentage, TCR beta diversity showed a strong correlation.

The germline V and J ends were trimmed by 3 bases and 8 bases, with 20 bases remaining between them. Germline V CDR1 and CDR2: SGHDT, YYEEEE. This CDR3 comprises 15 residues. About 10 milliliters was the volume of peripheral blood drawn from each donor. Combining a sample-barcoded 5' primer with a J-beta primer mix, a second PCR ran for about 6 to 11 cycles. Every molecule of cDNA carried a tag from a template-switch adaptor with 12 random nucleotides. TCRdb re-called the 5' RACE reads through MiXCR, storing one row per CDR3 protein. The repertoire consists of 1 million or so distinct CDR3 sequences, with 35% to 50% occurring once and the leading ten covering 18%.

The V and J genes are TRBV5-6 and TRBJ1-2; a possible D gene is TRBD1 (5 bases). The sample consisted of blood. The TCR was taken from a woman in her sixties or seventies in good health. Here the CDR3 DNA reads TGTGCCAGCAGCTGGGGGACCGATCTAACAAGGGGCTACACCTTC. As protein: CASSWGTDLTRGYTF.